This T cell receptor beta chain was sequenced during a study of blood T cell repertoires in COVID-19. Study overall: The origin of the acute and convalescent COVID-19 samples was the United States, Italy and Spain.

The count of this clone is one. In germline, CDR1 is SGHDN, CDR2 FVKESK. Losses at the gene ends were 5 bases for V and 8 bases for J; bases not matched to a gene: 6. CDR3 length: 13 amino acids. The method was immunoSEQ multiplex PCR; TCRdb's version includes in-frame clones alone and lacks a portion of them. The data hold approximately 210,000 clones, with 70% to 90% observed a single time. Sequenced material: peripheral blood. The sequence was collected from a woman aged 70 to 79 with acute or convalescent COVID-19. The chain uses TRBV14 and TRBJ1-2; 9 bases fit TRBD1. CDR3 sequence reads: CASSWDRVSGYTF. CDR3 in DNA: TGTGCCAGCAGCTGGGACAGGGTGAGCGGCTACACCTTC.